The 24 T cell receptor beta chains presented below share a single source sample, sequenced in a study of regulatory T cells in long-lasting Graves disease. For TCR beta, libraries came from iRepertoire HTBI primers and Arm-PCR of CDR3 regions. TCRdb called the multiplex PCR reads again in MiXCR, with one record for every CDR3 protein. The table includes approximately 250,000 distinct CDR3 sequences, around 16% detected once. As for time point: newly diagnosed GD, antithyroid drugs for less than 3 months. RNA isolated from PBMCs was used to make the TCR library. Sequenced material: peripheral blood mononuclear cells (PBMCs), taken at new diagnosis, from a patient treated with antithyroid drugs. These receptors originate from a female donor with Graves disease.

At least ten counts were recorded for this clonotype. This chain joins TRBV29-1 and TRBJ2-1; 7 bases agree with TRBD1. This CDR3 spans 15 amino acids. The V segment lost 5 bases and the J segment 2 bases; nucleotides outside the gene matches: 9. Germline V CDR1 and CDR2: SQVTM, ANQGSEA. CDR3 DNA sequence: TGCAGCGTTACGAGGGGGCTTGCCACCTACAATGAGCAGTTCTTC. Translated: CSVTRGLATYNEQFF.

This clonotype was counted ten times or more. V is TRBV11-2 and J is TRBJ1-2, with 7 bases aligning to TRBD1. V trimming: 1 base; J trimming: 4 bases; junction bases outside the gene matches: 6. CDR3 length: 15 residues. Germline V gives CDR1 SGHAT, CDR2 FQNNGV. Written as DNA, the CDR3 is TGTGCCAGCAGCTTAGCGAGGGGGCGCGGCTATGGCTACACCTTC. The encoded protein is CASSLARGRGYGYTF.

This clonotype showed up many times. The rearrangement uses TRBV7-2 and TRBJ2-3, with D tentatively TRBD2 (5 bases). This CDR3 comprises 14 residues. Per germline, CDR1 SGHTA and CDR2 FQGNSA. With 5 bases removed from V and 3 bases from J, the gap between germline ends came to 12 bases. The CDR3 DNA is TGTGCCAGCAGCCCCGGGCTAGCAACAGATACGCAGTATTTT. The encoded protein is CASSPGLATDTQYF.

This clonotype was counted many times. V usage is TRBV9 and J usage is TRBJ2-4; no clear D gene. Deletions cut 4 bases from V and 7 bases from J, with 12 bases between. The CDR3 sequence is 13 residues long. The germline V gene encodes CDR1 SGDLS and CDR2 YYNGEE. The CDR3 reads CASSPGIANIQYF. CDR3 nucleotides: TGTGCCAGCAGCCCAGGAATCGCCAACATTCAGTACTTC.

Notes on this clonotype: Because the CDR3's place on the DNA is in doubt, the DNA is left out and the CDR3 is given as listed by TCRdb. The chain joins TRBV2 to TRBJ2-2; the tabulated D call, TRBD1, remains unverified against the DNA. The CDR3 is 15 residues long, ends included. CDR1 is SNHLY and CDR2 is FYNNEI in the germline V gene. The CDR3 sequence is CASRDGQGVPGSCFF.

In this sample, this clonotype turned up many times. This chain links TRBV11-2 with TRBJ2-2; D gene uncertain. The CDR3 is 11 residues long. CDR1 and CDR2 from the germline V gene are SGHAT and FQNNGV. V lost 5 bases and J 7 bases, leaving 5 bases between the germline ends. CDR3 coding DNA: TGTGCCAGCAGCGATGTCGGGGAGCTGTTTTTT. Its protein is CASSDVGELFF.

The sample holds many counts of this clonotype. This chain uses TRBV6-1 with TRBJ2-5; 11 bases align to TRBD1. The junction had 6 bases not matched to a gene; V was cut back by 4 bases and J by 5 bases. The CDR3 runs 15 residues. Germline V gene data show CDR1 as MNHNS and CDR2 as SASEGT. CDR3 region: CASSGLDRGRETQYF. The CDR3 DNA is TGTGCCAGCAGTGGTTTGGACAGGGGGCGGGAGACCCAGTACTTC.

Points on this clonotype: A far larger clone is just one base off, so this is likely a read error. The CDR3 loop is CASLGGLIYNEQYF. CDR3 bases: TGTGCCAGCCTAGGGGGACTAATATACAATGAGCAGTACTTC. This chain connects TRBV12-3 or TRBV12-4 to TRBJ2-5, with D perhaps matching TRBD2 (7 bases). The CDR3 runs 14 residues. V lost 8 bases and J lost 11, with 24 bases in between.

Many counts were recorded for this clonotype. Without the conserved terminal phenylalanine or tryptophan, this CDR3 likely stems from a read error. The genes are TRBV11-2 and TRBJ1-3, with a possible D match to TRBD1 (6 bases). The germline V gene encodes CDR1 SGHAT and CDR2 FQNNGV. V was trimmed by 5 bases and J by 2 bases, leaving 10 bases between them. CDR3 length: 14 amino acids. The CDR3 region is CASSKQGAGNTIYI. CDR3 sequence (DNA): TGTGCCAGCAGCAAACAGGGTGCTGGAAACACCATATATATT.

This clonotype was detected many times. A much bigger clone sits one base away, suggesting this may be a read error. The chain uses TRBV11-3 and TRBJ2-1; D is undetermined. The CDR3 sequence is 11 residues long. CDR1 and CDR2 (germline): SGHNT, YENEEA. The germline V and J ends were trimmed by 6 bases and 1 base, with 1 base remaining between them. The CDR3: CASRSYNEQFF. CDR3 sequence (DNA): TGTGCCAGCAGGTCCTACAATGAGCAGTTCTTC.

In its sample, this clonotype was seen many times. The genes are TRBV16 and TRBJ1-1; no reliable D call. Germline V gene sequence: CDR1 KGHSY, CDR2 FQNENV. This CDR3 region has 14 residues. Trimming shortened V by 2 bases and J by 0 bases, and 7 bases separated the two germline ends. In nucleotides, the CDR3 is TGTGCCAGCAGCCAAGGGTCGGTGAACACTGAAGCTTTCTTT. Its protein is CASSQGSVNTEAFF.

The table lists this clonotype with many counts. This chain links TRBV20-1 with TRBJ2-3; 9 bases fit TRBD1. In germline, CDR1 is DFQATT, CDR2 SNEGSKA (reference sequence). Trimming took 2 bases from V and 4 from J; bases not matched to a gene: 1. The CDR3 runs 13 residues. CDR3 region: CSARTGGSDTQYF. The CDR3 nucleotides read TGCAGTGCTAGAACAGGGGGCTCAGATACGCAGTATTTT.

This clonotype was observed many times. CDR3 in amino acids: CAWSAYRGRGYGYTF. DNA for the CDR3: TGTGCCTGGAGTGCTTACAGGGGGCGAGGCTATGGCTACACCTTC. The V and J genes are TRBV30 and TRBJ1-2; 9 nucleotides line up with TRBD1. This CDR3 comprises 15 residues. J lost 4 bases, V lost 1 base, and 7 bases had no gene match. Germline V gene data show CDR1 as GTSNPN and CDR2 as SVGIG (reference sequence). Based on the CDR3 plus reference TRBV30 and TRBJ1-2, the full variable domain is SQTIHQWPATLVQPVGSPLSLECTVEGTSNPNLYWYRQAAGRGLQLLFYSVGIGQISSEVPQNLSASRPQDRQFILSSKKLLLSDSGFYLCAWSAYRGRGYGYTFGSGTRLTVV.

CDR3 bases: TGTGCCAGCAGTTCATCGTCGGCACCAGCGGACGATACGCAGTATTTT. It encodes CASSSSSAPADDTQYF. The chain recombines TRBV6-5 with TRBJ2-3; perhaps TRBD2 as D (5 bases). The CDR3 runs to 16 residues. Germline V gene sequence: CDR1 MNHEY, CDR2 SVGAGI. Trimming removed 4 bases from V and 6 bases from J, with 20 bases in between.

This clonotype was counted a few times. A much larger clone sits a single nucleotide away, making a read error possible. V is TRBV27 and J is TRBJ1-6; no reliable D call. CDR3 length: 13 residues. V was shortened by 2 bases and J by 10 bases, with 9 bases between the two germline ends. Germline CDR1 MNHEY, CDR2 SMNVEV (reference sequence). DNA of the CDR3: TGTGCCAGCAGTTTACGGAGGGAGTCACCCCTCCACTTT. This gives the protein CASSLRRESPLHF.

A few counts support this clonotype. The chain carries TRBV5-4 and TRBJ2-4; 7 bases are shared with TRBD1. CDR1 is SGHNT and CDR2 is YYREEE in the germline V gene (reference sequence). The CDR3 length is 17 residues. Trimming took 0 bases from V and 0 from J; bases not matched to a gene: 6. The CDR3 sequence: CASSLEGAGEAKNIQYF. The CDR3 nucleotides read TGTGCCAGCAGCTTGGAGGGGGCGGGCGAAGCCAAAAACATTCAGTACTTC.

This clonotype showed up many times. This chain connects TRBV29-1 to TRBJ1-1; 7 nucleotides align to TRBD1. CDR3 size: 12 residues. V lost 7 bases, J lost 1 base, and 3 bases stayed unmatched. Germline lookup yields CDR1 SQVTM and CDR2 ANQGSEA. In DNA, the CDR3 is TGCAGCGGGCGACAGGGGAACACTGAAGCTTTCTTT. Translation gives CSGRQGNTEAFF. The full variable domain, its missing parts supplied by reference TRBV29-1 and TRBJ1-1, is SAVISQKPSRDICQRGTSLTIQCQVDSQVTMMFWYRQQPGQSLTLIATANQGSEATYESGFVIDKFPISRPNLTFSTLTVSNMSPEDSSIYLCSGRQGNTEAFFGQGTRLTVV.

This clonotype was detected ten times or more. The chain couples TRBV5-1 to TRBJ1-2, with 8 bases lining up with TRBD1. Per germline, CDR1 SGHRS and CDR2 YFSETQ. This CDR3 contains 13 residues. V lost 4 bases and J lost 8; bases outside the gene matches: 7. The CDR3 region has the DNA TGCGCCAGCAGCCCCGGACAGGGAAGCGGCTACACCTTC. It translates to CASSPGQGSGYTF. The full variable domain, its missing parts supplied by reference TRBV5-1 and TRBJ1-2, is KAGVTQTPRYLIKTRGQQVTLSCSPISGHRSVSWYQQTPGQGLQFLFEYFSETQRNKGNFPGRFSGRQFSNSRSEMNVSTLELGDSALYLCASSPGQGSGYTFGSGTRLTVV.

The J gene is TRBJ2-3, the V gene TRBV24-1, with D possibly being TRBD1 or TRBD2 (5 bases each). There are 18 residues in the CDR3. The V gene lost 5 bases and the J gene lost 6 bases, with 26 bases spanning the gap. Germline CDR1 is KGHDR and CDR2 is SFDVKD. For the CDR3, the DNA is TGTGCCACCAGTGGCACCCCTGGGGGTTCAGAAGGTGGGGATACGCAGTATTTT. Translation gives CATSGTPGGSEGGDTQYF.

Worth noting for this clonotype: Given a far larger clone just one base away, this is likely a sequencing read error. The chain combines TRBV12-3 or TRBV12-4 with TRBJ2-5; TRBD2 agrees at 7 bases. The J call may be wrong; the DNA end is better matched by TRBJ2-3. The CDR3 is 18 residues long. In nucleotides, the CDR3 is TGTGCCATCAGTCCCCTCCCCCCTAGCTCCCCGGGGGGAGGAACGCAGTATTTT. The encoded protein is CAISPLPPSSPGGGTQYF.

This clonotype has ten or more counts. This chain links TRBV28 with TRBJ1-5; 7 bases are a match to TRBD1. V shed 4 bases and J 4 bases; nucleotides not matched to a gene: 7. CDR1 is MDHEN and CDR2 is SYDVKM in the germline V gene. The CDR3 covers 15 residues. CDR3 amino acids: CASSYLGQTNQPQHF. The CDR3 nucleotides read TGTGCCAGCAGTTACTTGGGACAGACGAATCAGCCCCAGCATTTT.

In its sample, this clonotype was seen many times. The genes are TRBV11-2 and TRBJ2-1, with D possibly matching TRBD1 (5 bases). Germline V CDR1 and CDR2: SGHAT, FQNNGV. V lost 1 base, J lost 6 bases, and 7 bases lay in between. This CDR3 is built from 13 residues. Here the CDR3 DNA reads TGTGCCAGCAGCTTAGGACAGATCAATGAGCAGTTCTTC. Translated, it gives CASSLGQINEQFF.

This clonotype was recorded many times. The chain couples TRBV2 to TRBJ2-1; 7 bases map to TRBD2. Looked up from germline, CDR1 is SNHLY and CDR2 is FYNNEI. CDR3 length equals 13 residues. V trimming: 2 bases; J trimming: 8 bases; junction bases outside the gene matches: 3. The CDR3 sequence: CASSEWEGHEQFF. The CDR3 DNA reads TGTGCCAGCAGTGAATGGGAGGGCCATGAGCAGTTCTTC.

This clonotype was observed many times. The rearrangement joins TRBV18 to TRBJ1-2; D ambiguous. The CDR3 is made up of 12 amino acids. Germline-derived CDR1 and CDR2 are KGHSH and LQKENI. The V end was cut by 6 bases, the J end by 8 bases, with 13 bases between. In DNA form, the CDR3 reads TGTGCCAGCTCGGCTACGGTGGCCGGCTACACCTTC. This sequence encodes CASSATVAGYTF.